This entry features one T cell receptor beta chain sequence. This entry comes from a study of blood T cell repertoires in COVID-19. Across the study: The United States, Italy and Spain were the sources of the acute and convalescent COVID-19 samples. Nucleic acid was either cDNA or gDNA, and it came from T cells, B-cell-depleted T cells, or PBMCs.

The length of the CDR3 is 15 residues. Germline CDR1 reads MDHEN; CDR2 reads SYDVKM. The V and J ends lost 5 bases and 7 bases, in that order; junction bases with no gene match: 8. Authors' data handling: Amplification with reference gene primers provided the estimates of nucleated cell counts. Some clones are missing from TCRdb's copy, which holds only in-frame ones; the method was immunoSEQ multiplex PCR. D and trimming come from the DNA, and the V and J calls and clone size come from that table. The sample shows over 600,000 clones, 80% to 90% of them seen only once. This sequence joins TRBV28 and TRBJ1-5; 10 bases agree with TRBD1. The clonotype was recovered from a woman aged 18-29 years with acute or convalescent COVID-19. The specimen sequenced was peripheral blood. DNA of the CDR3: TGTGCCAGCAGTCCAGGGGACAGGGGACGGCAGCCCCAGCATTTT. It codes for CASSPGDRGRQPQHF.